This is a list of T cell receptor beta chains from one sample in a study of beta chain features in type 1 diabetes. The protocol was immunoSEQ multiplex PCR, while the TCRdb copy is restricted to in-frame clones and leaves out a portion. In the table there are 600,000 to 700,000 clones, roughly 12% of which are singletons. Sequenced material: naive CD4+ T cells from blood. These receptors came from a man under 40 with type 1 diabetes. Both conserved end residues are part of each CDR3. The order of the fields is V gene, CDR3 protein.

TRBV28 CASRGQGDYTF
TRBV25-1 CASSEAGGMGEQFF
TRBV7-2 CASRSGFGYTF
TRBV4-2 CASSQSFVATGITNEKLFF
TRBV9 CASSVGAEVTGELFF
TRBV28 CASSLGQVYEQYF
TRBV29-1 CSVEKWGRTSYEQYF
TRBV28 CASSLGWEQFF
TRBV7-8 CASSLAYGTGGLSAFF
TRBV5-4 CASSIAGLSSGANVLTF
TRBV25-1 CASRGSGANVLTF
TRBV5-6 CASSLGVGAAPPNTEAFF
TRBV29-1 CSVTGGHYGYTF
TRBV6-6 CASSRRDSYGYTF